The 9 T cell receptor beta chains below were found in one sample sequenced in a study of blood T cells in healthy people across ages. The second PCR ran about 6 to 11 cycles with a sample-barcoded 5' primer and J-beta primers. One entry per CDR3 protein, called by TCRdb with MiXCR from the 5' RACE reads. The sample has approximately 670,000 distinct CDR3 sequences, around 41% seen once. The specimen was blood. All receptors derive from a man older than 75 in good health.

For this clonotype: Compared with germline, one end of the junction differs, possibly owing to a read error. The chain combines TRBV6-2 or TRBV6-3 with TRBJ2-1, with 9 bases that match TRBD2. CDR1 is MNHEY, CDR2 SVGEGT, per germline. The CDR3 sequence is 14 residues long. For the CDR3, the DNA is TGTACCAGTGATAACGCGGGAGGGAACAATGAGCAGTTCTTC. Protein: CTSDNAGGNNEQFF.

In this sample, this clonotype turned up a few times. V and J are TRBV18 and TRBJ2-5; the match to TRBD2 covers 10 bases. The V gene's germline CDR1 is KGHSH and CDR2 LQKENI. V gave up 3 bases and J gave up 4 bases; unmatched junction bases: 8. The length of the CDR3 is 16 residues. CDR3: CASSPAGTSDLETQYF. The CDR3 DNA is TGTGCCAGCTCACCCGCTGGGACTAGCGATCTAGAGACCCAGTACTTC. Full variable domain (missing parts from reference TRBV18 and TRBJ2-5): NAGVMQNPRHLVRRRGQEARLRCSPMKGHSHVYWYRQLPEEGLKFMVYLQKENIIDESGMPKERFSAEFPKEGPSILRIQQVVRGDSAAYFCASSPAGTSDLETQYFGPGTRLLVL.

V usage is TRBV27 and J usage is TRBJ1-1, with 8 bases matching TRBD1. Germline V gives CDR1 MNHEY, CDR2 SMNVEV (reference sequence). CDR3 length equals 14 residues. Germline trimming cut 4 bases from V and 4 bases from J; bases unmatched to any gene: 5. The CDR3 spells CASSSQGAPTEAFF. CDR3 bases: TGTGCCAGCAGTTCGCAGGGGGCGCCCACTGAAGCTTTCTTT.

The rearrangement uses TRBV7-9 and TRBJ2-7; 8 positions agree with TRBD2. Looked up from germline, CDR1 is SEHNR and CDR2 is FQNEAQ (reference sequence). The CDR3 totals 13 residues. Germline trimming cut 5 bases from V and 3 bases from J; bases unmatched to any gene: 3. The chain's CDR3 is CASSPGLGYEQYF. As DNA, the CDR3 is TGTGCCAGCAGCCCGGGACTAGGCTACGAGCAGTACTTC.

This clonotype appeared a few times. The J gene is TRBJ2-1, the V gene TRBV18, with D unclear. V dropped 0 bases and J dropped 5 bases, with 8 bases sitting between them. The CDR3 is 14 amino acids. The germline CDR1 and CDR2 sequences are KGHSH and LQKENI. In DNA, the CDR3 is TGTGCCAGCTCACCACCAGATACGAACAATGAGCAGTTCTTC. Its protein is CASSPPDTNNEQFF.

As DNA, the CDR3 is TGTGCCAGCAGCCAACCGATAGGCGAGCAGTACTTC. Translated, it gives CASSQPIGEQYF. The chain carries TRBV3-1 and TRBJ2-7; D unclear. The CDR3 totals 12 residues. Per germline, CDR1 LGHDT and CDR2 YNNKEL (reference sequence). V lost 2 bases and J 6 bases, leaving 8 bases between the germline ends.

This clonotype was seen more than once but under ten times. This sequence joins TRBV5-4 and TRBJ2-7; 9 bases are shared with TRBD1. The junction had 5 bases not matched to a gene; V was cut back by 4 bases and J by 0 bases. In germline, CDR1 is SGHNT, CDR2 YYREEE (reference sequence). The CDR3 runs 15 residues. DNA for the CDR3: TGTGCCAGCAGCAAACAGGGGGCAAGCTCCTACGAGCAGTACTTC. It yields the protein CASSKQGASSYEQYF.

The chain has TRBV7-3 and TRBJ2-1, with TRBD2 matching over 8 bases. CDR3 length equals 16 residues. With 1 base clipped from V and 5 bases from J, the junction kept 7 bases outside the gene matches. Looked up from germline, CDR1 is SGHTA and CDR2 is FQGTGA. The CDR3 reads CASSLRAGVSDNEQFF. In DNA, the CDR3 is TGTGCCAGCAGCTTAAGAGCGGGAGTGTCTGACAATGAGCAGTTCTTC.

The chain employs TRBV4-1 and TRBJ2-3; tentative D call: TRBD2 (5 bases). The ends were cut back, 0 bases at V and 4 bases at J, with 17 bases in the middle. The CDR3 contains 17 residues. CDR1 MGHRA and CDR2 YSYEKL come from the germline V gene. The CDR3 DNA follows: TGCGCCAGCAGCCAAGATGAGTCCGGGGATTTACCAGATACGCAGTATTTT. Translated: CASSQDESGDLPDTQYF.